These T cell receptor beta chains were read from a single sample in a study of pediatric ulcerative colitis. The repertoire was sequenced with immunoSEQ multiplex PCR; TCRdb's copy has only in-frame clones and lacks some. The sample shows fewer than 40,000 clones, around 80% of them seen only once. What was sequenced was blood. The receptors were gathered from a boy aged 5-17 years with severe ulcerative colitis. CDR3s include the opening cysteine and the closing phenylalanine or tryptophan. D genes are given only for firm matches. Rows give clone size only sometimes, using once, few, many, or a class for an expanded clone.

j_gene: TRBJ1-5
abundance: NA
d_gene: NA
v_gene: TRBV10-1
CDR3nt: TGCGCCAGCAGTGACAGGGTATCGAATCAGCCCCAGCATTTT
CDR3aa: CASSDRVSNQPQHF

j_gene: TRBJ1-2
abundance: NA
d_gene: TRBD1
v_gene: TRBV5-4
CDR3nt: TGTGCCAGCACCTCAGGACAGGGTAATGGCTACACCTTC
CDR3aa: CASTSGQGNGYTF

j_gene: TRBJ2-7
abundance: NA
d_gene: TRBD1
v_gene: TRBV6-5
CDR3nt: TGTGCCAGCAGTTACGCTGGGACAGGGGGCTACGAGCAGTACTTC
CDR3aa: CASSYAGTGGYEQYF

j_gene: TRBJ1-1
abundance: once
d_gene: NA
v_gene: TRBV30
CDR3nt: TGTGCCTGGAGTCCATCCCTGGGAGCTTTCTTT
CDR3aa: CAWSPSLGAFF

j_gene: TRBJ2-5
abundance: NA
d_gene: TRBD1
v_gene: TRBV6-1
CDR3nt: TGTGCCAGCAGTGCCCCACTCCCAAAAAGGGGGCGGGAGACCCAGTACTTC
CDR3aa: CASSAPLPKRGRETQYF

j_gene: TRBJ2-5
abundance: NA
d_gene: TRBD2
v_gene: TRBV29-1
CDR3nt: TGCAGCGTTGAAGGGACTAGCGGGGGTCCGGAGACCCAGTACTTC
CDR3aa: CSVEGTSGGPETQYF

j_gene: TRBJ1-2
abundance: NA
d_gene: NA
v_gene: TRBV6-5
CDR3nt: TGTGCCAGCAGTTACGACGGGAACTATGGCTACACCTTC
CDR3aa: CASSYDGNYGYTF

j_gene: TRBJ2-2
abundance: NA
d_gene: NA
v_gene: TRBV5-5
CDR3nt: TGTGCCAGCGCACTAGGGGGAGACACCGGGGAGCTGTTTTTT
CDR3aa: CASALGGDTGELFF

j_gene: TRBJ1-2
abundance: NA
d_gene: TRBD1
v_gene: TRBV27
CDR3nt: TGTGCCAGCGCCCAGGGGGCCAACTATGGCTACACCTTC
CDR3aa: CASAQGANYGYTF

j_gene: TRBJ1-4
abundance: NA
d_gene: NA
v_gene: TRBV21-1
CDR3nt: TGTGCCAGCAGCAAGATCAAGGGTTGTGAAAAACTGTTTTTT
CDR3aa: CASSKIKGCEKLFF

j_gene: TRBJ2-1
abundance: NA
d_gene: TRBD2
v_gene: TRBV6-6
CDR3nt: TGTGCCAGCAGCCTTAGCGGGGGAACTATCAATGAGCAGTTCTTC
CDR3aa: CASSLSGGTINEQFF

j_gene: TRBJ2-3
abundance: NA
d_gene: TRBD1
v_gene: TRBV5-1
CDR3nt: TGCGCCAGCAGCTTGGGGACAGGGCGACGGGCAGATACGCAGTATTTT
CDR3aa: CASSLGTGRRADTQYF

j_gene: TRBJ1-2
abundance: NA
d_gene: NA
v_gene: TRBV6-6
CDR3nt: TGTGCCAGCAGTCCGACACCCACTAACTATGGCTACACCTTC
CDR3aa: CASSPTPTNYGYTF

j_gene: TRBJ2-2
abundance: NA
d_gene: NA
v_gene: TRBV4-3
CDR3nt: TGCGCCAGCAGCCAAGACAGGGCCGGGGAGCTGTTTTTT
CDR3aa: CASSQDRAGELFF

j_gene: TRBJ2-5
abundance: NA
d_gene: TRBD2
v_gene: TRBV6-1
CDR3nt: TGTGCCAGCAGTGAAGGGGAGGGGAGGGAGACCCAGTACTTC
CDR3aa: CASSEGEGRETQYF

j_gene: TRBJ1-3
abundance: once
d_gene: NA
v_gene: TRBV7-9
CDR3nt: TGTGCCAGCAGCTTTGGTGGAAACACCATATATTTT
CDR3aa: CASSFGGNTIYF

j_gene: TRBJ2-1
abundance: NA
d_gene: NA
v_gene: TRBV7-2
CDR3nt: TGTGCCAGCAGCTTAGGGGCGTATGCGGGGCCTTACAATGAGCAGTTCTTC
CDR3aa: CASSLGAYAGPYNEQFF

j_gene: TRBJ2-1
abundance: NA
d_gene: NA
v_gene: TRBV7-3
CDR3nt: TGTGCCAGCAGCCCTCTGGGGCGGTACAATGAGCAGTTCTTC
CDR3aa: CASSPLGRYNEQFF

j_gene: TRBJ1-1
abundance: NA
d_gene: NA
v_gene: TRBV15
CDR3nt: TGTGCCACCAGCGAGATGAACACTGAAGCTTTCTTT
CDR3aa: CATSEMNTEAFF

j_gene: TRBJ1-1
abundance: NA
d_gene: NA
v_gene: TRBV11-2
CDR3nt: TGTGCCAGCAGCTTAGAGTACGCCCCTACAGTGACTGAAGCTTTCTTT
CDR3aa: CASSLEYAPTVTEAFF

j_gene: TRBJ2-3
abundance: NA
d_gene: TRBD2
v_gene: TRBV6-1
CDR3nt: TGTGCCAGCAGTGAAAGGGTTAGCGGGGGGGCAAGGACAGATACGCAGTATTTT
CDR3aa: CASSERVSGGARTDTQYF

j_gene: TRBJ2-3
abundance: NA
d_gene: NA
v_gene: TRBV7-2
CDR3nt: TGTGCCAGCAGCCCTTACGCAGATACGCAGTATTTT
CDR3aa: CASSPYADTQYF

j_gene: TRBJ1-6
abundance: few
d_gene: NA
v_gene: TRBV7-3
CDR3nt: TGTGCCAGCAGCTTAGGGGGGAATTCACCCCTCCACTTT
CDR3aa: CASSLGGNSPLHF

j_gene: TRBJ1-2
abundance: NA
d_gene: NA
v_gene: TRBV5-5
CDR3nt: TGTGCCAGCAGCTTGCAGGTTGGCTACACCTTC
CDR3aa: CASSLQVGYTF

j_gene: TRBJ2-2
abundance: NA
d_gene: NA
v_gene: TRBV7-3
CDR3nt: TGTGCCAGCAGCCGGACGACATCTACCGGGGAGCTGTTTTTT
CDR3aa: CASSRTTSTGELFF

j_gene: TRBJ2-3
abundance: NA
d_gene: TRBD2
v_gene: TRBV27
CDR3nt: TGTGCCAGCAGACTAGCGGGGGGAGATACGCAGTATTTT
CDR3aa: CASRLAGGDTQYF

j_gene: TRBJ1-4
abundance: NA
d_gene: NA
v_gene: TRBV2
CDR3nt: TGTGCCAGCAGGGACACTAATGAAAAACTGTTTTTT
CDR3aa: CASRDTNEKLFF

j_gene: TRBJ2-2
abundance: NA
d_gene: TRBD1
v_gene: TRBV12-5
CDR3nt: TGTGCTAGTGGTTTCACACCACGAAGATGGGCAGGGGGATCCCCCGGGGAGCTGTTTTTT
CDR3aa: CASGFTPRRWAGGSPGELFF

j_gene: TRBJ2-1
abundance: NA
d_gene: TRBD2
v_gene: TRBV2
CDR3nt: TGTGCCAGCAGTGGGCCTAGCGGGGGGGTCGATGAGCAGTTCTTC
CDR3aa: CASSGPSGGVDEQFF

j_gene: TRBJ1-2
abundance: few
d_gene: TRBD1
v_gene: TRBV5-4
CDR3nt: TGTGCCAGCAGCTACTCAGGGGGAGGGCGCTACACCTTC
CDR3aa: CASSYSGGGRYTF

j_gene: TRBJ1-3
abundance: NA
d_gene: NA
v_gene: TRBV13
CDR3nt: TGTGCCAGCAGCGCACTCTGGGGGGATGGAAACACCATATATTTT
CDR3aa: CASSALWGDGNTIYF

j_gene: TRBJ2-5
abundance: NA
d_gene: NA
v_gene: TRBV5-1
CDR3nt: TGCGCCAGCAGACCCCCGAGGACGGAAGAGACCCAGTACTTC
CDR3aa: CASRPPRTEETQYF

j_gene: TRBJ1-1
abundance: few
d_gene: NA
v_gene: TRBV19
CDR3nt: TGTGCCAGTAGTATGGGGGCGAACACTGAAGCTTTCTTT
CDR3aa: CASSMGANTEAFF

j_gene: TRBJ1-4
abundance: NA
d_gene: NA
v_gene: TRBV5-6
CDR3nt: TGTGCCAGCAGCTTGGCCGGACGGGGAAGGGAAAAACTGTTTTTT
CDR3aa: CASSLAGRGREKLFF

j_gene: TRBJ1-2
abundance: NA
d_gene: TRBD1
v_gene: TRBV6-5
CDR3nt: TGTGCCAGCAGTTACGACAGGGAAAACTATGGCTACACCTTC
CDR3aa: CASSYDRENYGYTF

j_gene: TRBJ1-1
abundance: NA
d_gene: NA
v_gene: TRBV5-1
CDR3nt: TGCGCCAGCAGCTCCCCCCCCAACACTGAAGCTTTCTTT
CDR3aa: CASSSPPNTEAFF

j_gene: TRBJ2-7
abundance: NA
d_gene: NA
v_gene: TRBV7-2
CDR3nt: TGTGCCAGCAGCCCCGGTCCATCCTACGAGCAGTACTTC
CDR3aa: CASSPGPSYEQYF

j_gene: TRBJ1-2
abundance: NA
d_gene: NA
v_gene: TRBV6-6
CDR3nt: TGTGCCAGCAGTATCGGGACTAACTATGGCTACACCTTC
CDR3aa: CASSIGTNYGYTF

j_gene: TRBJ1-5
abundance: NA
d_gene: NA
v_gene: TRBV10-1
CDR3nt: TGCGCCAGCAGTGAAAACCACCCCCGGTCCCAGAATCAGCCCCAGCATTTT
CDR3aa: CASSENHPRSQNQPQHF

j_gene: TRBJ1-4
abundance: once
d_gene: NA
v_gene: TRBV5-1
CDR3nt: TGCGCCAGCAGCTTGGCCGGGGTGCGAGATGAAAAACTGTTTTTT
CDR3aa: CASSLAGVRDEKLFF

j_gene: TRBJ1-1
abundance: NA
d_gene: NA
v_gene: TRBV7-9
CDR3nt: TGTGCCAGCAGCTTACAGGGGTTGGTGGCTTTCTTT
CDR3aa: CASSLQGLVAFF

j_gene: TRBJ2-1
abundance: NA
d_gene: NA
v_gene: TRBV10-3
CDR3nt: TGTGCCATCAGTGAGGGTAATGAGCAGTTCTTC
CDR3aa: CAISEGNEQFF

j_gene: TRBJ1-5
abundance: once
d_gene: TRBD1
v_gene: TRBV25-1
CDR3nt: TGTGCCAGCAGTCCCCTCGGGACAGTTAGCAATCAGCCCCAGCATTTT
CDR3aa: CASSPLGTVSNQPQHF